These 20 T cell receptor beta chains were sequenced from one sample in a study of CD8 T cells in Susac syndrome. Random-hexamer reverse transcription was applied to roughly 0.5 to 1 ug RNA. MiXCR, run by TCRdb on the immunoSEQ multiplex PCR reads, gives a single entry per CDR3 protein. The sample includes some 94,000 distinct CDR3 sequences, 85% to 95% of them seen just once. Sequencing was performed on CD4+ T cells from PBMCs. Receptors originate from a human donor with Susac syndrome.

This chain connects TRBV5-4 to TRBJ1-2; possible D gene TRBD1, 5 bases. This CDR3 is 14 amino acids long. Deletions cut 0 bases from V and 4 bases from J, with 10 bases between. Germline CDR1 and CDR2: SGHNT and YYREEE (reference sequence). The CDR3 DNA reads TGTGCCAGCAGCTTGGAACCACAGGCCTATGGCTACACCTTC. It codes for CASSLEPQAYGYTF.

In this sample, this clonotype turned up a few times. The rearrangement links TRBV6-1 to TRBJ1-2; possible D gene TRBD1, 5 bases. Germline values: CDR1 MNHNS, CDR2 SASEGT. The CDR3 sequence is 15 residues long. V lost 5 bases, J lost 1 base, and 14 bases lay in between. The CDR3 sequence: CASSPGREINYGYTF. The DNA of the CDR3 is TGTGCCAGCAGTCCAGGGAGGGAAATTAACTATGGCTACACCTTC.

This sequence joins TRBV30 and TRBJ2-5; D unclear. The CDR3 extends over 12 amino acids. Germline loops: CDR1 GTSNPN, CDR2 SVGIG (reference sequence). Trimming shortened V by 3 bases and J by 4 bases, and 9 bases separated the two germline ends. The CDR3 sequence: CAWSGFGETQYF. In DNA form, the CDR3 reads TGTGCCTGGAGCGGCTTCGGAGAGACCCAGTACTTC.

The chain recombines TRBV3-1 with TRBJ1-6; TRBD1 is a possible D gene (5 bases). V dropped 2 bases and J dropped 7 bases, with 12 bases sitting between them. CDR1 and CDR2 from the germline V gene are LGHDT and YNNKEL (reference sequence). The CDR3 sequence is 15 residues long. CDR3: CASSQNPGRNSPLHF. Here the CDR3 DNA reads TGTGCCAGCAGCCAAAATCCAGGGAGGAATTCACCCCTCCACTTT.

This clonotype occurred once. This CDR3 reads CATSGFRDPEAFF. CDR3 sequence (DNA): TGTGCCACCAGCGGATTCCGGGATCCCGAAGCTTTCTTT. The V call is TRBV15, the J call TRBJ1-1; D call uncertain. The ends were cut back, 5 bases at V and 8 bases at J, with 15 bases in the middle. Germline CDR1 is LNHNV and CDR2 is YYDKDF (reference sequence). This CDR3 comprises 13 residues.

This chain joins TRBV20-1 and TRBJ2-2; 8 bases map to TRBD1. The length of the CDR3 is 14 residues. CDR1 is DFQATT and CDR2 is SNEGSKA in the germline V gene (reference sequence). With V trimmed by 4 bases and J by 4 bases, 5 bases remained unmatched. DNA of the CDR3: TGCAGTGCTATTCAGGGGGCGAGCACCGGGGAGCTGTTTTTT. Its protein is CSAIQGASTGELFF.

This clonotype was seen a single time. This chain connects TRBV12-3 or TRBV12-4 to TRBJ2-1, with no clear D. There are 14 residues in the CDR3. V lost 5 bases and J 5 bases, leaving 13 bases between the germline ends. CDR3: CASSRTGPDNEQFF. CDR3 nucleotide sequence: TGTGCCAGCAGTAGGACCGGGCCAGACAATGAGCAGTTCTTC.

The gene calls are TRBV9 and TRBJ2-7; possibly TRBD1 for D (6 bases). Trimming removed 2 bases at V and 5 bases at J, with 11 bases between. Looked up from germline, CDR1 is SGDLS and CDR2 is YYNGEE. This CDR3 region has 13 residues. CDR3 residues: CASSVTGLNEQYF. CDR3 sequence (DNA): TGTGCCAGCAGCGTTACAGGGCTCAACGAGCAGTACTTC.

The chain couples TRBV20-1 to TRBJ2-7; 8 bases agree with TRBD1. Germline CDR1 DFQATT, CDR2 SNEGSKA (reference sequence). Germline trimming cut 1 base from V and 6 bases from J; bases unmatched to any gene: 11. The CDR3 loop spans 15 amino acids. The CDR3, as DNA: TGCAGTGCTAGAGGACAGGGGAACTATCTCCCCGAGCAGTACTTC. Its protein is CSARGQGNYLPEQYF.

This clonotype was counted a single time. The chain joins TRBV13 to TRBJ2-2; D perhaps matches TRBD2 (6 bases). V lost 5 bases and J 4 bases, leaving 11 bases between the germline ends. In germline, CDR1 is PRHDT, CDR2 FYEKMQ (reference sequence). The CDR3 extends over 14 amino acids. In DNA form, the CDR3 reads TGTGCCAGCAGCCCAGAAGCGGGCACCGGGGAGCTGTTTTTT. Amino acids: CASSPEAGTGELFF.

The table lists this clonotype with a few counts. The chain links TRBV29-1 to TRBJ2-7; 7 positions agree with TRBD1. J lost 5 bases, V lost 7 bases, and 5 bases had no gene match. In germline, CDR1 is SQVTM, CDR2 ANQGSEA. The CDR3 loop spans 11 amino acids. CDR3 residues: CSAKQGNEQYF. As DNA, the CDR3 is TGCAGCGCAAAACAGGGGAACGAGCAGTACTTC.

The chain recombines TRBV19 with TRBJ1-5; no reliable D call. This CDR3 contains 12 residues. CDR1 is LNHDA and CDR2 is SQIVND in the germline V gene (reference sequence). V lost 7 bases, J lost 0 bases, and 4 bases lay in between. CDR3 region: CASTDSNQPQHF. The CDR3 DNA sequence: TGTGCCAGTACGGATAGCAATCAGCCCCAGCATTTT.

The rearrangement uses TRBV3-1 and TRBJ2-1, with unresolved D. This CDR3 is built from 11 residues. In germline, CDR1 is LGHDT, CDR2 YNNKEL (reference sequence). The V gene lost 3 bases and the J gene lost 7 bases, with 4 bases spanning the gap. The CDR3 is CASSQWNEQFF. The CDR3 DNA sequence: TGTGCCAGCAGCCAGTGGAATGAGCAGTTCTTC.

The chain uses TRBV3-1 and TRBJ1-1; 7 bases are shared with TRBD1. Trimming took 4 bases from V and 1 from J; bases not matched to a gene: 6. This CDR3 region has 15 residues. Germline CDR1 and CDR2: LGHDT and YNNKEL (reference sequence). The CDR3 nucleotides read TGTGCCAGCAGCCCAGGAGGGGGCTGGAACACTGAAGCTTTCTTT. It encodes CASSPGGGWNTEAFF. The entire variable domain, with the rest obtained from reference TRBV3-1 and TRBJ1-1, is as follows: DTAVSQTPKYLVTQMGNDKSIKCEQNLGHDTMYWYKQDSKKFLKIMFSYNNKELIINETVPNRFSPKSPDKAHLNLHINSLELGDSAVYFCASSPGGGWNTEAFFGQGTRLTVV.

The chain is built from TRBV4-2 and TRBJ2-7; TRBD2 matches at 10 bases. The V gene end was trimmed by 3 bases and the J gene end by 2 bases; junction bases not matched to a gene: 4. The CDR3 is 15 residues long. CDR1 is LGHNA, CDR2 YNFKEQ, per germline. The CDR3: CASSQRTSGAYEQYF. The CDR3 region has the DNA TGTGCCAGCAGCCAGCGTACTAGCGGGGCCTACGAGCAGTACTTC.

This chain connects TRBV30 to TRBJ1-2; 9 bases are shared with TRBD1. The CDR3 covers 14 residues. The V gene's germline CDR1 is GTSNPN and CDR2 SVGIG (reference sequence). V was clipped by 3 bases and J by 8 bases; unmatched bases: 10. CDR3 amino acids: CAWRRIGTGNGYTF. In DNA form, the CDR3 reads TGTGCCTGGAGGCGAATAGGGACAGGGAACGGCTACACCTTC.

V usage is TRBV30 and J usage is TRBJ1-2; D not resolved. V dropped 0 bases and J dropped 4 bases, with 9 bases sitting between them. CDR1 GTSNPN and CDR2 SVGIG come from the germline V gene (reference sequence). The CDR3 loop spans 13 amino acids. The CDR3 reads CAWSVQSGYGYTF. In DNA form, the CDR3 reads TGTGCCTGGAGTGTACAAAGTGGCTATGGCTACACCTTC.

The chain has TRBV4-1 and TRBJ2-5; no definite D call. This CDR3 has 14 residues. The V gene's germline CDR1 is MGHRA and CDR2 YSYEKL. The V end was cut by 0 bases, the J end by 3 bases, with 8 bases between. For the CDR3, the DNA is TGCGCCAGCAGCCAAGATGTTCAGAAAGAGACCCAGTACTTC. This encodes CASSQDVQKETQYF.

The chain uses TRBV20-1 and TRBJ2-3; D unresolved. CDR3 length: 13 amino acids. CDR1 is DFQATT and CDR2 is SNEGSKA in the germline V gene (reference sequence). Between the trimmed V and J ends, which lost 5 bases and 1 base, there was a span of 10 bases. This CDR3 is CSAPSLRTDTQYF. CDR3 coding DNA: TGCAGTGCTCCATCGTTACGCACAGATACGCAGTATTTT.

This clonotype appeared once. The chain combines TRBV5-1 with TRBJ1-1, with no clear D. Deletions cut 7 bases from V and 2 bases from J, with 12 bases between. CDR1 is SGHRS, CDR2 YFSETQ, per germline. This CDR3 is 13 amino acids long. The CDR3 sequence: CASGPEDNTEAFF. As DNA, the CDR3 is TGCGCCAGCGGCCCGGAGGACAACACTGAAGCTTTCTTT.